These 18 T cell receptor beta chains were sequenced from one sample in a study of neoadjuvant anti-PD-1 for oral cavity cancer. Time point reported: after neoadjuvant nivolumab, at surgical resection. Assay used: immunoSEQ multiplex PCR; TCRdb lists only in-frame clones, some missing. The sample has thousands of clones, 60% to 80% seen once. Sequenced material: PBMCs, taken after nivolumab (anti-PD-1) treatment. All receptors come from a person aged 40-85 years with oral cavity squamous cell carcinoma.

The chain couples TRBV28 to TRBJ2-5; D is unresolved. Trimming took off 2 bases at V and 1 base at J, with 14 bases between the two ends. From germline, CDR1 is MDHEN and CDR2 SYDVKM. This CDR3 has 16 amino acids. The CDR3 is CASSLRRSPPQETQYF. The DNA of the CDR3 is TGTGCCAGCAGTTTACGGCGGAGCCCACCCCAAGAGACCCAGTACTTC.

V gene TRBV10-2 combines with J gene TRBJ1-4; a possible D gene is TRBD1 (6 bases). This CDR3 contains 15 residues. CDR1 is WSHSY and CDR2 is SAAADI in the germline V gene. The ends were cut back, 1 base at V and 5 bases at J, with 11 bases in the middle. The CDR3 coding sequence is TGCGCCAGCAGTGAGTGGGGGCGCGGCAATGAAAAACTGTTTTTT. Translating gives CASSEWGRGNEKLFF.

The chain carries TRBV6-4 and TRBJ1-1; no clear D gene. Germline lookup yields CDR1 MRHNA and CDR2 SNTAGT. The V and J ends lost 1 base and 3 bases respectively, with 18 bases between them. This CDR3 has 17 residues. CDR3 amino acids: CASSDFPVPIWDTEAFF. Written as DNA, the CDR3 is TGTGCCAGCAGTGACTTCCCCGTGCCTATCTGGGACACTGAAGCTTTCTTT.

This clone has only a few counts. The chain joins TRBV10-1 to TRBJ2-7, with 7 nucleotides matching TRBD2. V shed 2 bases, J shed 3 bases, and the junction held 10 bases outside the gene matches. Germline-derived CDR1 and CDR2 are WNHNN and SYGVQD (reference sequence). This CDR3 comprises 16 residues. CDR3 residues: CASSEAGREGYYEQYF. The CDR3 region has the DNA TGCGCCAGCAGTGAGGCGGGCAGGGAGGGTTACTACGAGCAGTACTTC.

The rearrangement links TRBV11-2 to TRBJ1-4, with D hard to call. The CDR3 runs to 16 residues. Germline CDR1 SGHAT, CDR2 FQNNGV. V shed 0 bases and J shed 1 base, with 9 bases lying between them. CDR3 region: CASSLESRETNEKLFF. The CDR3 bases are TGTGCCAGCAGCTTAGAATCCCGGGAAACTAATGAAAAACTGTTTTTT. The whole variable domain, remainder taken from reference TRBV11-2 and TRBJ1-4, is EAGVAQSPRYKIIEKRQSVAFWCNPISGHATLYWYQQILGQGPKLLIQFQNNGVVDDSQLPKDRFSAERLKGVDSTLKIQPAKLEDSAVYLCASSLESRETNEKLFFGSGTQLSVL.

This clone was counted once. The chain combines TRBV7-8 with TRBJ2-5; TRBD1 is a possible D gene (5 bases). The CDR3 is 14 residues long. The V gene lost 0 bases and the J gene lost 5 bases, with 10 bases spanning the gap. CDR1 SGHVS and CDR2 FQNEAQ come from the germline V gene. The CDR3 nucleotides read TGTGCCAGCAGCTTAGCGTGGGGCGCGGAGACCCAGTACTTC. It codes for CASSLAWGAETQYF.

The chain uses TRBV7-9 and TRBJ1-1; D is unclear. The germline V and J ends were trimmed by 4 bases and 1 base, with 7 bases remaining between them. The CDR3 spans 13 residues. The germline gives CDR1 SEHNR, CDR2 FQNEAQ (reference sequence). The DNA for the CDR3 is TGTGCCAGCAGCTACATAAGGAACACTGAAGCTTTCTTT. As protein: CASSYIRNTEAFF.

The V and J genes are TRBV5-6 and TRBJ2-1; TRBD1 or TRBD2 may be the D gene (5 bases each). The CDR3 length is 14 residues. Germline CDR1 and CDR2: SGHDT and YYEEEE. V was clipped by 4 bases and J by 13 bases, with 21 bases between them. CDR3 region: CASSPTGEGRSQFF. The CDR3 bases are TGTGCCAGCAGCCCAACCGGAGAGGGGCGAAGTCAGTTCTTC.

This sequence joins TRBV5-1 and TRBJ1-2; 7 nucleotides match TRBD1. The CDR3 loop spans 16 amino acids. Germline V lookup: CDR1 SGHRS, CDR2 YFSETQ. V dropped 4 bases and J dropped 6; count of bases not matched to a gene: 15. The CDR3, as DNA: TGCGCCAGCAGCCGAACTACAGGGGCGTACTACGATGGCTACACCTTC. Its translation: CASSRTTGAYYDGYTF.

J is TRBJ2-3 and V is TRBV5-6; D tentatively reads TRBD1 or TRBD2 (6 bases each). Per the germline V gene, CDR1 is SGHDT and CDR2 is YYEEEE. The ends were cut back, 0 bases at V and 1 base at J, with 12 bases in the middle. The CDR3 is 16 amino acids. The CDR3: CASSLGRRGGTDTQYF. CDR3 bases: TGTGCCAGCAGCTTGGGGAGGAGGGGGGGCACAGATACGCAGTATTTT.

This clone came up a few times. The chain recombines TRBV20-1 with TRBJ2-1; D gene unclear. The CDR3 is 11 residues long. Germline CDR1 and CDR2: DFQATT and SNEGSKA (reference sequence). The V end was cut by 1 base, the J end by 8 bases, with 6 bases between. CDR3 region: CSARGLDEQFF. CDR3 in DNA: TGCAGTGCTAGAGGCCTCGATGAGCAGTTCTTC.

The chain joins TRBV4-1 to TRBJ2-1, with D possibly called TRBD1 or TRBD2 (5 bases each). The CDR3 has 16 residues. V gave up 0 bases and J gave up 4 bases, with 13 bases separating them. The germline V gene has CDR1 MGHRA and CDR2 YSYEKL. CDR3 protein: CASSQDPGQKYNEQFF. DNA for the CDR3: TGCGCCAGCAGCCAAGATCCGGGGCAGAAGTACAATGAGCAGTTCTTC.

This chain connects TRBV5-5 to TRBJ2-5; a weak D match, TRBD2 (8 bases). V shed 5 bases and J shed 4 bases, with 21 bases lying between them. CDR1 is SGHKS, CDR2 YYEKEE, per germline (reference sequence). This CDR3 is 16 amino acids long. Here the CDR3 DNA reads TGTGCCAGCAGGTTAGGGGGCGGGGGGAATGGAGAGACCCAGTACTTC. Protein sequence: CASRLGGGGNGETQYF.

The chain is built from TRBV6-1 and TRBJ2-7, with D possibly being TRBD1 or TRBD2 (5 bases each). Looked up from germline, CDR1 is MNHNS and CDR2 is SASEGT. The V and J ends lost 2 bases and 5 bases respectively, with 13 bases between them. The CDR3 loop spans 14 amino acids. The CDR3 is CASSEPPGRDEQYF. The CDR3 nucleotides read TGTGCCAGCAGTGAACCCCCGGGGCGGGACGAGCAGTACTTC.

This chain links TRBV29-1 with TRBJ2-1, with D perhaps TRBD2 (6 bases). Trimming removed 5 bases from V and 4 bases from J, with 21 bases in between. The length of the CDR3 is 16 residues. Germline V gives CDR1 SQVTM, CDR2 ANQGSEA. CDR3 in amino acids: CSVLLGTVDEYNEQFF. CDR3 sequence (DNA): TGCAGCGTTCTACTGGGGACTGTAGATGAGTACAATGAGCAGTTCTTC.

This chain joins TRBV30 and TRBJ2-3; D remains ambiguous. Trimming pared 6 bases from V and 6 bases from J, leaving 10 bases between. This CDR3 contains 11 residues. CDR1 is GTSNPN and CDR2 is SVGIG in the germline V gene (reference sequence). The DNA for the CDR3 is TGTGCCTGCCGGCACATGGATACGCAGTATTTT. Its protein product is CACRHMDTQYF.

In its sample, this clone was seen a few times. This chain uses TRBV7-8 with TRBJ1-3, with D possibly being TRBD1 (5 bases). CDR3 length equals 15 residues. CDR1 and CDR2 from the germline V gene are SGHVS and FQNEAQ. Trimming cost V 5 bases and J 0 bases, with 11 bases left between them. This CDR3 reads CASSPWGGSGNTIYF. The CDR3 DNA sequence: TGTGCCAGCAGCCCCTGGGGGGGCTCTGGAAACACCATATATTTT.

The chain carries TRBV18 and TRBJ1-5; the D is unclear. Trimming removed 6 bases at V and 9 bases at J, with 24 bases between. Germline CDR1 is KGHSH and CDR2 is LQKENI. The CDR3 consists of 16 residues. In DNA, the CDR3 is TGTGCCAGCTCCCTCACAAGTTCGGAGGTTAGCTGGCCCCAGCATTTT. Residues: CASSLTSSEVSWPQHF. The full variable domain, with the rest looked up from reference TRBV18 and TRBJ1-5, is NAGVMQNPRHLVRRRGQEARLRCSPMKGHSHVYWYRQLPEEGLKFMVYLQKENIIDESGMPKERFSAEFPKEGPSILRIQQVVRGDSAAYFCASSLTSSEVSWPQHFGDGTRLSIL.